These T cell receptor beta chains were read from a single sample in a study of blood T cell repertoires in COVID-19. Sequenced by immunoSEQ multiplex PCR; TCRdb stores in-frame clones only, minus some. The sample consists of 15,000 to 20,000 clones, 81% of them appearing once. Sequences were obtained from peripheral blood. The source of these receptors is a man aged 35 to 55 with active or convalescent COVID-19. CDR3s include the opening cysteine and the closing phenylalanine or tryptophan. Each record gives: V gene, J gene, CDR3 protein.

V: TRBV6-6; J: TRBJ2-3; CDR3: CASSLSGNREFDTQYF
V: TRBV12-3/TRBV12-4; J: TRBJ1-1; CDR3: CASSFGYGTEAFF
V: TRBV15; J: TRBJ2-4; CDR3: CATSNPRLAKNIQYF
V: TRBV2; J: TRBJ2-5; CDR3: CASREWEETQYF
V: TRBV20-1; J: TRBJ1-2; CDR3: CSASTGNNGYTF
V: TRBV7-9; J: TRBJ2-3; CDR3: CASSLEGSTDTQYF
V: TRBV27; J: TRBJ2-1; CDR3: CASSLPRTGGNEQFF
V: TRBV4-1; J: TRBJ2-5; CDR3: CASSQEPGSQETQYF
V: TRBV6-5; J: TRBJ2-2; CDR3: CASSYSSGGRSGELFF
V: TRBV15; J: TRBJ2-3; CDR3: CATSRFRGGSTDTQYF
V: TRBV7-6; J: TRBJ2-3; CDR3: CASSSRGVSTDTQYF
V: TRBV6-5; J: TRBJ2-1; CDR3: CASSPLGQIDEQFF
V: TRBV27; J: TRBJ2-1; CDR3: CASSTRGTLADEQFF
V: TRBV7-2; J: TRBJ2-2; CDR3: CASSLALGQANTGELFF
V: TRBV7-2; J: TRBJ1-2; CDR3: CASSLGALGVGYGYTF
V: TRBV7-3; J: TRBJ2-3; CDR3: CASSLGTSSDTQYF
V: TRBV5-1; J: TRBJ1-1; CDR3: CASSSGGVPNTEAFF
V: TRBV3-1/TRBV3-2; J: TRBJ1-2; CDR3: CASSQDVGGRGYTF
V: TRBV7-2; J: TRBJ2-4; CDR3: CASSLTGVRDIQYF
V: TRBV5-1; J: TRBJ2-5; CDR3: CASRAGGRVETQYF
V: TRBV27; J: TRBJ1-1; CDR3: CASSLGQGYMNTEAFF
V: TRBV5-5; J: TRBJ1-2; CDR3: CASSRWDTANYGYTF
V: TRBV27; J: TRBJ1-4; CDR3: CASSLSGPTNEKLFF
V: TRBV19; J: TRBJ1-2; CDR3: CASSIAGDRPSYGYTF
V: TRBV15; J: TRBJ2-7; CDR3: CATSRENRGEQYF
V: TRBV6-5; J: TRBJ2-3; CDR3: CASRAMAGVTDTQYF
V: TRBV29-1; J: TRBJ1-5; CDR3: CSVAQGAQRQPQHF
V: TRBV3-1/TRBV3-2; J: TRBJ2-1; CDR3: CASSQWGASGGFKSYNEQFF